This paragraph reports one TCR beta chain. Seattle's cohort entered during active infection and was followed longitudinally. Losses at the gene ends were 8 bases for V and 4 bases for J; bases not matched to a gene: 16. The CDR3 spans 17 residues. Germline CDR1 SEHNR, CDR2 FQNEAQ (reference sequence). Sequencing was performed with immunoSEQ multiplex PCR; in TCRdb, only in-frame clones are kept and a portion is missing. The sample lists approximately 440,000 clones, 88% occurring once. This specimen belongs to a study of blood T cell repertoires in COVID-19. Input material: peripheral blood. The clonotype was recovered from a woman in her fifties or sixties with COVID-19, enrolled during active disease. V and J are TRBV7-9 and TRBJ2-1; the match to TRBD2 covers 8 bases. The CDR3 spells CASASKRRGEQYNEQFF. CDR3 in DNA: TGTGCCAGCGCCTCAAAGCGGCGGGGGGAACAATACAATGAGCAGTTCTTC.